This T cell receptor (beta chain) is drawn from a study of shared clonotypes between healthy human individuals. Assay execution took place at the deep level. Original analysis: ImmunoSEQ junction-only sequences lacked quality scores, so their filtering differed. Sequencing used immunoSEQ multiplex PCR; TCRdb keeps in-frame clones, though not all of them. V, J and clone size are taken as reported in that table, and D and trimming were inferred from the DNA itself. In the table there are over a million clones, roughly 96% of which are singletons. CDR1 is SGHNT, CDR2 YENEEA, per germline. The V gene end was trimmed by 4 bases and the J gene end by 0 bases; junction bases not matched to a gene: 7. The CDR3 is 16 amino acids.

The rearrangement joins TRBV11-3 to TRBJ2-3, with 7 bases lining up with TRBD2. The source material was naive CD4+ T cells sorted from blood. The subset was: CD45RA+ positively selected. The receptor's source is a man under 40 in good health. CDR3 residues: CASSWSSGSSTDTQYF. CDR3 sequence (DNA): TGTGCCAGCAGCTGGTCTAGCGGCTCCAGCACAGATACGCAGTATTTT. Filled out from reference TRBV11-3 and TRBJ2-3, the complete variable domain reads EAGVVQSPRYKIIEKKQPVAFWCNPISGHNTLYWYLQNLGQGPELLIRYENEEAVDDSQLPKDRFSAERLKGVDSTLKIQPAELGDSAVYLCASSWSSGSSTDTQYFGPGTRLTVL.